The 20 T cell receptor beta chains listed next were all sequenced from one sample in a study of shared clonotypes between healthy human individuals. Clones were sequenced by immunoSEQ multiplex PCR, and TCRdb holds only the in-frame ones, with some missing. The table includes about 1 million clones, around 75% detected once. Sequenced material: memory CD4+ T cells sorted from blood. The subset is: CD45RA-negative fraction. These receptors all come from a man younger than 35 in good health.

The rearrangement joins TRBV10-3 to TRBJ2-7, with 13 bases aligning to TRBD2. The germline V gene has CDR1 ENHRY and CDR2 SYGVKD. This CDR3 region has 16 residues. V lost 2 bases to trimming and J lost 0 bases; unmatched junction nucleotides: 1. DNA of the CDR3: TGTGCCATCAGTGAGGGACTAGCGGGGGCCTCCTACGAGCAGTACTTC. It encodes CAISEGLAGASYEQYF.

V gene TRBV10-3 combines with J gene TRBJ2-3; 8 bases are a match to TRBD1. J lost 4 bases, V lost 8 bases, and 8 bases had no gene match. The CDR3 is made up of 14 amino acids. Germline V gene lookup returns CDR1 ENHRY and CDR2 SYGVKD. The CDR3 coding sequence is TGTGCCATCGGAAAGGACAGGGACGCAGATACGCAGTATTTT. Protein product: CAIGKDRDADTQYF.

J is TRBJ2-3 and V is TRBV4-1; 10 bases line up with TRBD2. With V trimmed by 6 bases and J by 2 bases, 5 bases remained unmatched. Germline V CDR1 and CDR2: MGHRA, YSYEKL. The CDR3 loop spans 15 amino acids. The CDR3 spells CASRQLAGTTDTQYF. The CDR3 coding sequence is TGCGCCAGCAGACAACTAGCGGGGACCACAGATACGCAGTATTTT.

This chain joins TRBV11-2 and TRBJ1-2; D is uncertain. This CDR3 is 15 amino acids long. The germline CDR1 and CDR2 sequences are SGHAT and FQNNGV. Between the trimmed V and J ends, which lost 3 bases and 1 base, there was a span of 12 bases. DNA of the CDR3: TGTGCCAGCAGCTTCAGTGGACGGATTAACTATGGCTACACCTTC. Protein sequence: CASSFSGRINYGYTF.

J is TRBJ1-5 and V is TRBV28; TRBD1 might be the D (5 bases). Trimming took off 3 bases at V and 0 bases at J, with 9 bases between the two ends. The germline gives CDR1 MDHEN, CDR2 SYDVKM. CDR3 length: 15 residues. CDR3 sequence reads: CASSFPGYSNQPQHF. The CDR3 DNA reads TGTGCCAGCAGTTTCCCAGGGTATAGCAATCAGCCCCAGCATTTT.

V and J are TRBV7-2 and TRBJ2-4; TRBD1 matches at 7 bases. J lost 2 bases, V lost 5 bases, and 6 bases had no gene match. The CDR3 is 15 amino acids. CDR1 and CDR2 (germline): SGHTA, FQGNSA. CDR3 protein: CASSRDSQPKNIQYF. The DNA of the CDR3 is TGTGCCAGCAGCCGGGACAGCCAACCCAAAAACATTCAGTACTTC.

The genes are TRBV5-8 and TRBJ2-7; TRBD2 matches at 13 bases. V shed 4 bases, J shed 1 base, and the junction held 2 bases outside the gene matches. The CDR3 runs to 15 residues. Germline lookup yields CDR1 SGHTS and CDR2 YDEGEE. CDR3 amino acids: CASSRTSGGSYEQYF. The CDR3 bases are TGTGCCAGCAGCCGGACTAGCGGGGGATCCTACGAGCAGTACTTC.

This chain connects TRBV2 to TRBJ2-3; D gene ambiguous. V was clipped by 6 bases and J by 8 bases, with 9 bases between them. The length of the CDR3 is 11 residues. CDR1 is SNHLY, CDR2 FYNNEI, per germline. The CDR3 bases are TGTGCCAGCAGCTACGATTTTACGCAGTATTTT. Residues: CASSYDFTQYF. Filled out from reference TRBV2 and TRBJ2-3, the complete variable domain reads EPEVTQTPSHQVTQMGQEVILRCVPISNHLYFYWYRQILGQKVEFLVSFYNNEISEKSEIFDDQFSVERPDGSNFTLKIRSTKLEDSAMYFCASSYDFTQYFGPGTRLTVL.

The V call is TRBV28, the J call TRBJ2-6, with D perhaps matching TRBD1 (7 bases). The germline V gene encodes CDR1 MDHEN and CDR2 SYDVKM. V lost 6 bases and J lost 0, with 12 bases in between. The CDR3 is 16 residues long. CDR3 sequence (DNA): TGTGCCAGCAGCCCAGGGGGGCCCTCTGGGGCCAACGTCCTGACTTTC. Its translation: CASSPGGPSGANVLTF. The full variable domain, with the rest looked up from reference TRBV28 and TRBJ2-6, is DVKVTQSSRYLVKRTGEKVFLECVQDMDHENMFWYRQDPGLGLRLIYFSYDVKMKEKGDIPEGYSVSREKKERFSLILESASTNQTSMYLCASSPGGPSGANVLTFGAGSRLTVL.

The chain couples TRBV2 to TRBJ2-5; 8 positions agree with TRBD1. The CDR3 totals 15 residues. V shed 5 bases, J shed 4 bases, and the junction held 9 bases outside the gene matches. Germline V lookup: CDR1 SNHLY, CDR2 FYNNEI. CDR3 sequence (DNA): TGTGCCAGCAGTATGCAAGACAGGGGTGGAGAGACCCAGTACTTC. Its protein is CASSMQDRGGETQYF.

This rearrangement joins TRBV19 to TRBJ1-2; 7 bases fit TRBD1. The length of the CDR3 is 13 residues. Losses at the gene ends were 2 bases for V and 7 bases for J; bases not matched to a gene: 4. Germline V CDR1 and CDR2: LNHDA, SQIVND (reference sequence). The CDR3 sequence is CASSIRQGVGYTF. DNA of the CDR3: TGTGCCAGTAGTATAAGACAGGGAGTTGGCTACACCTTC. Variable domain in full (rest from reference TRBV19 and TRBJ1-2): DGGITQSPKYLFRKEGQNVTLSCEQNLNHDAMYWYRQDPGQGLRLIYYSQIVNDFQKGDIAEGYSVSREKKESFPLTVTSAQKNPTAFYLCASSIRQGVGYTFGSGTRLTVV.

This clone was found a few times. The V gene is TRBV5-1, the J gene TRBJ2-7, with a possible D match to TRBD1 (7 bases). Trimming removed 2 bases at V and 4 bases at J, with 10 bases between. The CDR3 has 13 residues. Germline V gene lookup returns CDR1 SGHRS and CDR2 YFSETQ. The DNA of the CDR3 is TGCGCCAGCAGCTTCCAGGGGGGATACGAGCAGTACTTC. Protein: CASSFQGGYEQYF.

This clone was counted at least ten times. The chain carries TRBV19 and TRBJ2-4; D ambiguous. V was pared by 6 bases and J by 1 base, with 7 bases between. Germline CDR1 LNHDA, CDR2 SQIVND (reference sequence). The CDR3 sequence is 13 residues long. The CDR3 protein is CASRTGAKNIQYF. CDR3 DNA: TGTGCCAGTAGAACCGGTGCCAAAAACATTCAGTACTTC.

The chain employs TRBV27 and TRBJ1-2, with D possibly TRBD1 on 6 matching bases. This CDR3 spans 12 amino acids. Germline assignment: CDR1 MNHEY and CDR2 SMNVEV (reference sequence). The V gene lost 6 bases and the J gene lost 7 bases, with 12 bases spanning the gap. In DNA form, the CDR3 reads TGTGCCAGCAGCCAAACAGGGAGTGGCTACACCTTC. This gives the protein CASSQTGSGYTF.

The chain joins TRBV7-2 to TRBJ2-4, with 10 bases fitting TRBD1. Germline values: CDR1 SGHTA, CDR2 FQGNSA. The ends lost 5 bases at V and 1 base at J; junction bases unmatched: 8. The CDR3 loop spans 17 amino acids. In nucleotides, the CDR3 is TGTGCCAGCAGCCTAACAGGGACAGGGGCCGCCAAAAACATTCAGTACTTC. Its protein is CASSLTGTGAAKNIQYF.

V usage is TRBV4-1 and J usage is TRBJ1-1; D unclear. The CDR3 loop spans 15 amino acids. The germline CDR1 and CDR2 sequences are MGHRA and YSYEKL. V was cut by 6 bases and J by 1 base, with 15 bases left in between. This CDR3 reads CASRNGDAGNTEAFF. The CDR3 DNA sequence: TGCGCCAGCAGGAATGGAGACGCTGGGAACACTGAAGCTTTCTTT.

This clone was detected only a few times. The chain employs TRBV6-6 and TRBJ2-7; D unresolved. The CDR3 totals 16 residues. Germline V CDR1 and CDR2: MNHNY, SVGAGI (reference sequence). Trimming pared 2 bases from V and 2 bases from J, leaving 16 bases between. CDR3 sequence reads: CASSYNRWDGAYEQYF. The CDR3 DNA follows: TGTGCCAGCAGTTACAATAGGTGGGATGGTGCCTACGAGCAGTACTTC.

This clone was recorded once. CDR3 sequence: CASSLDRFGEQYF. The CDR3, as DNA: TGTGCCAGCAGCTTGGACCGGTTTGGAGAGCAGTACTTC. The chain has TRBV27 and TRBJ2-7; D unclear. Trimming pared 6 bases from V and 7 bases from J, leaving 16 bases between. This CDR3 contains 13 residues. In germline, CDR1 is MNHEY, CDR2 SMNVEV (reference sequence).

The rearrangement uses TRBV19 and TRBJ2-3; D is unclear. The V end lost 3 bases, the J end lost 0 bases, and 16 bases lay between the germline ends. Germline loops: CDR1 LNHDA, CDR2 SQIVND (reference sequence). The CDR3 runs to 17 residues. CDR3 protein: CASSIVGVVLSTDTQYF. The CDR3 DNA sequence: TGTGCCAGTAGTATTGTCGGAGTTGTCCTCAGCACAGATACGCAGTATTTT.

This chain joins TRBV2 and TRBJ1-4; 11 bases are shared with TRBD1. Germline assignment: CDR1 SNHLY and CDR2 FYNNEI. The ends lost 5 bases at V and 7 bases at J; junction bases unmatched: 6. This CDR3 spans 15 amino acids. For the CDR3, the DNA is TGTGCCAGCAGTTCCGGACAGGGGGCAACTGAAAAACTGTTTTTT. Protein: CASSSGQGATEKLFF.